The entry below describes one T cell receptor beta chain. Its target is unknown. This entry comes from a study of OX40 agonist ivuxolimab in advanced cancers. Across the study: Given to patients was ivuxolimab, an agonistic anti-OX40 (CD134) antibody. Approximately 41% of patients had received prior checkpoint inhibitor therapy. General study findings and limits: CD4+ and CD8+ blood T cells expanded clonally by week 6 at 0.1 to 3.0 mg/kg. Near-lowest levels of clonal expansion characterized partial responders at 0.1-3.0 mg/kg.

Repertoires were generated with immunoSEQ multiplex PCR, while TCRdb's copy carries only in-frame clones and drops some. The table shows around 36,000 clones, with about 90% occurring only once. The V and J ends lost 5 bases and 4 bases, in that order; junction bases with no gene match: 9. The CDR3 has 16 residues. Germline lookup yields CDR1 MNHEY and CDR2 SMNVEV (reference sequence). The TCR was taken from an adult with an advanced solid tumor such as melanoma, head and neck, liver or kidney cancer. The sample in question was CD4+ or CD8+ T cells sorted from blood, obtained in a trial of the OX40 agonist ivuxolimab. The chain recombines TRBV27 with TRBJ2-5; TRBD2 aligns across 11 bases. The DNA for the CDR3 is TGTGCCAGCAGTACATTTAGCGGGGGGGCTCGAGAGACCCAGTACTTC. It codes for CASSTFSGGARETQYF.